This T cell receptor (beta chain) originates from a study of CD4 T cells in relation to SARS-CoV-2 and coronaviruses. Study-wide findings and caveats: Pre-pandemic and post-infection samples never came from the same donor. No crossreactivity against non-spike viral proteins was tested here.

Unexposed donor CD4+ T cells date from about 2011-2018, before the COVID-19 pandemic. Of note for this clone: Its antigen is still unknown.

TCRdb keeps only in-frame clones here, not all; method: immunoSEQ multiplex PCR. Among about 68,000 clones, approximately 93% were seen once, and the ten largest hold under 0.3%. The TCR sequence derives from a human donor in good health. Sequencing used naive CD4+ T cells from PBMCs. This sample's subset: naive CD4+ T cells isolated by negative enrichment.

The CDR3 spells CASRADSHEQYF. DNA of the CDR3: TGTGCCAGCAGAGCAGACAGCCACGAGCAGTACTTC. The rearrangement links TRBV12-3 or TRBV12-4 to TRBJ2-7; TRBD1 might be the D (5 bases). Trimming removed 6 bases from V and 5 bases from J, with 11 bases in between. The CDR3 totals 12 residues.